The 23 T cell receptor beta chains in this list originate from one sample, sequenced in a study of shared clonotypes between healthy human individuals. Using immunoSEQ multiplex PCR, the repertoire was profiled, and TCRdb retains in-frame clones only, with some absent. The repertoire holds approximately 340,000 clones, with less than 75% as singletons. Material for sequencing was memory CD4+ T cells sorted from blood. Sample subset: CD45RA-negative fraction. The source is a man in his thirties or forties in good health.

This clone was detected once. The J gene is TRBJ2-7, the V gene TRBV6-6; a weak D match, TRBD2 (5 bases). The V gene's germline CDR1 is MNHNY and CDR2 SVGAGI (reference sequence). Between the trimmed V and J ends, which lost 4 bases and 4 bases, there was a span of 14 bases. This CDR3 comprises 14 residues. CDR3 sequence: CASSSPTGSYEQYF. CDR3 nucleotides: TGTGCCAGCAGTTCCCCGACGGGAAGTTACGAGCAGTACTTC.

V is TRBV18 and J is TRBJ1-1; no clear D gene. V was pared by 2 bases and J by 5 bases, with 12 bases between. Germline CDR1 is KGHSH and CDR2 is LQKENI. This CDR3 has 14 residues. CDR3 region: CASSPYEGGTEAFF. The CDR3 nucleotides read TGTGCCAGCTCACCATATGAGGGAGGGACTGAAGCTTTCTTT.

CDR3 bases: TGTGCCAGCAGTTTACAGGGGCCGAACAATCAGCCCCAGCATTTT. It encodes CASSLQGPNNQPQHF. The V gene is TRBV28, the J gene TRBJ1-5; maybe TRBD1 (6 bases). Trimming cost V 2 bases and J 3 bases, with 11 bases left between them. The CDR3 has 15 residues. The germline V gene has CDR1 MDHEN and CDR2 SYDVKM.

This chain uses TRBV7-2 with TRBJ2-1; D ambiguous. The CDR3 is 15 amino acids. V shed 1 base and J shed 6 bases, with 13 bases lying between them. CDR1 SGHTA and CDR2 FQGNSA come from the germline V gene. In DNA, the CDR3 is TGTGCCAGCAGCTTAGGGGAAAGTAGTGGCAATGAGCAGTTCTTC. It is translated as CASSLGESSGNEQFF.

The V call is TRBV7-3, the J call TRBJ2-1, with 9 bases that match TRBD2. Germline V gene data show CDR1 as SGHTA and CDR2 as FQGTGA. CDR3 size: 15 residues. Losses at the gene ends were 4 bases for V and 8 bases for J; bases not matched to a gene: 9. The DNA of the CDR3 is TGTGCCAGCAGCTCTTCAGCGGGAGGATGGGATGAGCAGTTCTTC. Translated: CASSSSAGGWDEQFF.

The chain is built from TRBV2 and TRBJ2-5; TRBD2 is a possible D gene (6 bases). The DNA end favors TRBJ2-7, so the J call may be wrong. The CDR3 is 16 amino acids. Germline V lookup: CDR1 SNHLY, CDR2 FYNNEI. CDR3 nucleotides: TGTGCCAGCAGTGAAGTAAATCTAGCGCTGAACTACGAGCAGTACTTC. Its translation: CASSEVNLALNYEQYF.

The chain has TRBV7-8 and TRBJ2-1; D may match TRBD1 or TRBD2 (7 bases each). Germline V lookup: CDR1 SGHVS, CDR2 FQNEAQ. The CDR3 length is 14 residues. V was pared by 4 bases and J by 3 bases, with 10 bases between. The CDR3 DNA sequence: TGTGCCAGCAGCTCCAGGGGGGGCTACAATGAGCAGTTCTTC. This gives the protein CASSSRGGYNEQFF.

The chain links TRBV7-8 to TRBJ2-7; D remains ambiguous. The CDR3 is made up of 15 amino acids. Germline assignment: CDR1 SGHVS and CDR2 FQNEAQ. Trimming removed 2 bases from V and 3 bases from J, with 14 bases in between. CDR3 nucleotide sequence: TGTGCCAGCAGCTTATTCGTCCGGCAGTACTACGAGCAGTACTTC. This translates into CASSLFVRQYYEQYF.

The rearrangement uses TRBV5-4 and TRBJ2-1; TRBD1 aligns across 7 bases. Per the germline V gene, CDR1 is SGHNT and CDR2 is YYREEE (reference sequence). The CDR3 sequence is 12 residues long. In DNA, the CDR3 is TGTGCTGTAGGGGGCAGCTACAATGAGCAGTTCTTC. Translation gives CAVGGSYNEQFF.

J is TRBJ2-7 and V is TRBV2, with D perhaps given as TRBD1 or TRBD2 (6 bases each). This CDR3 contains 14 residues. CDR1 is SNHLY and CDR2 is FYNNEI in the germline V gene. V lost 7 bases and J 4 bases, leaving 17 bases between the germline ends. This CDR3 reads CASMTSRGRYEQYF. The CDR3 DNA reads TGTGCCAGCATGACCAGCCGGGGGCGTTACGAGCAGTACTTC.

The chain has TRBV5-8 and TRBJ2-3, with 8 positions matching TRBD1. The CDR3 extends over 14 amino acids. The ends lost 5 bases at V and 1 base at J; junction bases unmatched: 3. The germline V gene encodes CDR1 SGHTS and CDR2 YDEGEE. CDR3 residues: CASSTQGGTDTQYF. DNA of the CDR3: TGTGCCAGCAGTACACAGGGGGGCACAGATACGCAGTATTTT.

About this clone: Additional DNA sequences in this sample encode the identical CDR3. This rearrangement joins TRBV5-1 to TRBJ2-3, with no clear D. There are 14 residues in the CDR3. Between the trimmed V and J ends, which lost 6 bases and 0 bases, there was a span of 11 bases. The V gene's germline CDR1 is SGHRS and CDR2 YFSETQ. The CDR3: CASTPGRSTDTQYF. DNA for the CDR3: TGCGCCAGCACTCCCGGCCGCAGCACAGATACGCAGTATTTT.

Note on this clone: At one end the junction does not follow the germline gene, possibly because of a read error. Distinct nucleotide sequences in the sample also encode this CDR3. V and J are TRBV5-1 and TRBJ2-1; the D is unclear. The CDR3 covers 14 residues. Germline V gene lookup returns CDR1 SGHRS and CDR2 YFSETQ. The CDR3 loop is CASSSQIKYNEQFF. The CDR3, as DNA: TGCGCCAGCAGCTCCCAAATCAAATACAATGAACAGTTCTTC.

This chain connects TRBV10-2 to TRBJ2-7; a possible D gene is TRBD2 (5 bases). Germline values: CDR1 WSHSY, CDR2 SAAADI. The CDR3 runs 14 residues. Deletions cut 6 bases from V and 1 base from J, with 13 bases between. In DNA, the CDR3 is TGCGCCAGCAGAGCGGTCATGGGATCCTACGAGCAGTACTTC. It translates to CASRAVMGSYEQYF.

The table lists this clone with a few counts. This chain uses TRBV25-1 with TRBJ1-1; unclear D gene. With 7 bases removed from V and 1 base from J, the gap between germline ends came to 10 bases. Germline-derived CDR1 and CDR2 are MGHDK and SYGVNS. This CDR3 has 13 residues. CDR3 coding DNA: TGTGCCAGCATGCTGGGGTCGAACACTGAAGCTTTCTTT. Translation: CASMLGSNTEAFF.

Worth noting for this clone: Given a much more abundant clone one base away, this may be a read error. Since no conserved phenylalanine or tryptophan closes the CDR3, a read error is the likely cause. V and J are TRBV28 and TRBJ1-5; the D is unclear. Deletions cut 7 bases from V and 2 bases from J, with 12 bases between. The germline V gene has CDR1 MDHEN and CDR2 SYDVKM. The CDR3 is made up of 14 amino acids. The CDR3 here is CASTLGWGNQPQHL. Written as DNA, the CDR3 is TGTGCCAGCACCCTCGGCTGGGGCAATCAGCCCCAGCATCTT.

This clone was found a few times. CDR3 bases: TGCAGCGTTGAAGATCTCTCGGAGGCTTTCTTT. Translation gives CSVEDLSEAFF. The chain couples TRBV29-1 to TRBJ1-1; D is ambiguous. Trimming removed 0 bases at V and 11 bases at J, with 10 bases between. The CDR3 is made up of 11 amino acids. Germline assignment: CDR1 SQVTM and CDR2 ANQGSEA. Filled out from reference TRBV29-1 and TRBJ1-1, the complete variable domain reads SAVISQKPSRDICQRGTSLTIQCQVDSQVTMMFWYRQQPGQSLTLIATANQGSEATYESGFVIDKFPISRPNLTFSTLTVSNMSPEDSSIYLCSVEDLSEAFFGQGTRLTVV.

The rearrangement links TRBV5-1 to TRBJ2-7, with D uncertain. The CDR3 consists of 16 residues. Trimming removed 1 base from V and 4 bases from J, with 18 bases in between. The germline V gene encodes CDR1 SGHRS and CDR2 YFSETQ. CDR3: CASSLSTGSLSYEQYF. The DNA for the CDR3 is TGCGCCAGCAGCTTGAGCACGGGTTCCCTCTCGTACGAGCAGTACTTC. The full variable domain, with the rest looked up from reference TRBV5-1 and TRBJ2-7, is KAGVTQTPRYLIKTRGQQVTLSCSPISGHRSVSWYQQTPGQGLQFLFEYFSETQRNKGNFPGRFSGRQFSNSRSEMNVSTLELGDSALYLCASSLSTGSLSYEQYFGPGTRLTVT.

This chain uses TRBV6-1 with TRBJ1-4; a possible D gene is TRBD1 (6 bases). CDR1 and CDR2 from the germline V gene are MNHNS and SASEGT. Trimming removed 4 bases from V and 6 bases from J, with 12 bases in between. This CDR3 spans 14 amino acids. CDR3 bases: TGTGCCAGCAGTGCCCTTAGGGGGGATGAAAAACTGTTTTTT. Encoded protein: CASSALRGDEKLFF.

The CDR3 region is CASSPLAGVAAEQFF. The DNA for the CDR3 is TGTGCCAGCAGTCCGTTAGCGGGAGTAGCGGCTGAGCAGTTCTTC. The rearrangement uses TRBV27 and TRBJ2-1, with 9 positions matching TRBD2. This CDR3 is 15 amino acids long. V trimming: 5 bases; J trimming: 9 bases; junction bases outside the gene matches: 11. The V gene's germline CDR1 is MNHEY and CDR2 SMNVEV (reference sequence).

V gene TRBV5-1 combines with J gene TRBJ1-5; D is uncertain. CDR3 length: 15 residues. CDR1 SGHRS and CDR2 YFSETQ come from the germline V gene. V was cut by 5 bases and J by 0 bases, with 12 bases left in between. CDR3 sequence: CASRLSDNSNQPQHF. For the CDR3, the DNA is TGCGCCAGCAGGCTGAGCGATAATAGCAATCAGCCCCAGCATTTT.

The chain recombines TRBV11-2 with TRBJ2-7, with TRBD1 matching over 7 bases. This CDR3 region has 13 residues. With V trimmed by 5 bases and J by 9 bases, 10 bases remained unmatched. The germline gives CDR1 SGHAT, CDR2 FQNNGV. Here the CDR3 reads CASSVSGQKAQYF. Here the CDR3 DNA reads TGTGCCAGCAGCGTATCGGGACAGAAGGCGCAGTACTTC.

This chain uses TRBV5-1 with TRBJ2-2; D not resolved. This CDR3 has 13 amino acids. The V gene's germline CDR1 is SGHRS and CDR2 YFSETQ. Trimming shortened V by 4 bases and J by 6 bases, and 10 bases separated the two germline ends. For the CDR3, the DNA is TGCGCCAGCAGCCACCCACGGTCCGGGGAGCTGTTTTTT. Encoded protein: CASSHPRSGELFF.